The 3 T cell receptor beta chains presented below share a single source sample, sequenced in a study of early T cells in non-severe SARS-CoV-2 infection. In TCRdb, the 5' RACE reads were re-called with MiXCR into one record per CDR3 protein. Found here are fewer than 60,000 distinct CDR3 sequences, 8% to 13% of them singletons; the top ten hold roughly 13%. The sequenced material came from whole blood. Receptor source: an adult who was a healthcare worker with PCR-confirmed SARS-CoV-2 infection or an uninfected control (not recorded which).

This clonotype has a count of ten or more. The chain employs TRBV11-3 and TRBJ2-2; D unclear. Trimming took 3 bases from V and 6 from J, leaving 5 bases between them. The CDR3 totals 12 residues. Germline CDR1 and CDR2: SGHNT and YENEEA. This CDR3 is CASSFIAGELFF. The CDR3 DNA reads as TGTGCCAGCAGCTTTATTGCCGGGGAGCTGTTTTTT.

This clonotype was found many times. This sequence joins TRBV20-1 and TRBJ2-7; 9 bases agree with TRBD1. The CDR3 runs to 15 residues. Unmatched junction bases numbered 4, after V lost 1 base and J lost 0 bases. Germline-derived CDR1 and CDR2 are DFQATT and SNEGSKA (reference sequence). CDR3 loop: CSARVGTGTSYEQYF. CDR3 coding DNA: TGCAGTGCTAGAGTTGGGACAGGGACCTCCTACGAGCAGTACTTC.

The V call is TRBV20-1, the J call TRBJ2-5, with D unresolved. CDR3 length: 14 amino acids. The germline V gene has CDR1 DFQATT and CDR2 SNEGSKA (reference sequence). V was clipped by 3 bases and J by 5 bases, with 16 bases between them. The CDR3 DNA sequence: TGCAGTGCTAGTATGAGCAATCGTCGCGAGACCCAGTACTTC. Its protein product is CSASMSNRRETQYF.